A selection of T cell receptor beta chains follows, all from one sample in a study of graft-versus-host responses after intestinal transplantation. The repertoire was sequenced with immunoSEQ multiplex PCR; TCRdb's copy has only in-frame clones and lacks some. The sample holds some 110,000 clones, less than 95% seen once. Antigen specificity for these receptors is unknown. Source: unstimulated CD4+ T cells sorted from spleen or lymph node cells, taken before intestinal transplant. The origin of the receptors is a human donor who received an intestinal transplant. Both conserved end residues are part of each CDR3. D genes are given only for firm matches. Clone size is stated in some rows and not others, as once, few, many or a class when expanded.

J: TRBJ1-5
D: -
V: TRBV19
size: -
CDR3: CASGSELRNQPQHF
DNA: TGTGCCAGTGGATCGGAGCTGAGGAATCAGCCCCAGCATTTT

J: TRBJ2-2
D: TRBD1
V: TRBV6-4
size: -
CDR3: CASSKGANTGELFF
DNA: TGTGCCAGCAGCAAGGGGGCTAACACCGGGGAGCTGTTTTTT

J: TRBJ2-1
D: TRBD2
V: TRBV27
size: -
CDR3: CASSFGGRAYNEQFF
DNA: TGTGCCAGCAGTTTCGGCGGGAGAGCCTACAATGAGCAGTTCTTC

J: TRBJ2-3
D: TRBD2
V: TRBV7-2
size: -
CDR3: CASSLVAGGQGDTQYF
DNA: TGTGCCAGCAGCTTGGTAGCGGGGGGGCAAGGGGATACGCAGTATTTT

J: TRBJ1-2
D: -
V: TRBV7-2
size: -
CDR3: CASSFTLGERGYGYTF
DNA: TGTGCCAGCAGCTTTACCCTCGGCGAACGCGGCTATGGCTACACCTTC

J: TRBJ2-1
D: TRBD2
V: TRBV11-3
size: -
CDR3: CASSSTGTTSSYNEQFF
DNA: TGTGCCAGCAGCTCAACCGGGACTACCAGCTCCTACAATGAGCAGTTCTTC

J: TRBJ1-4
D: -
V: TRBV10-1
size: -
CDR3: CASSQGFGEKLFF
DNA: TGCGCCAGCAGCCAGGGGTTTGGTGAAAAACTGTTTTTT

J: TRBJ2-7
D: TRBD2
V: TRBV5-1
size: -
CDR3: CASSLAGTNAYEQYF
DNA: TGCGCCAGCAGCTTGGCCGGGACTAACGCCTACGAGCAGTACTTC

J: TRBJ2-2
D: -
V: TRBV5-4
size: -
CDR3: CASSLARGSTTGELFF
DNA: TGTGCCAGCAGCTTGGCCAGGGGATCGACCACCGGGGAGCTGTTTTTT

J: TRBJ1-6
D: TRBD1
V: TRBV6-5
size: -
CDR3: CASSGITGVGSPLHF
DNA: TGTGCCAGCAGTGGCATTACAGGGGTTGGTTCACCCCTCCACTTT

J: TRBJ2-2
D: TRBD2
V: TRBV5-6
size: -
CDR3: CASSLREGSGELFF
DNA: TGTGCCAGCAGCCTCAGGGAGGGGTCCGGGGAGCTGTTTTTT

J: TRBJ2-7
D: -
V: TRBV6-1
size: -
CDR3: CASNYLGGSYEQYF
DNA: TGTGCCAGCAACTACCTAGGGGGCTCCTACGAGCAGTACTTC

J: TRBJ1-4
D: -
V: TRBV7-2
size: -
CDR3: CASSLSRTTNEKLFF
DNA: TGTGCCAGCAGCTTATCGCGAACAACTAATGAAAAACTGTTTTTT

J: TRBJ2-7
D: TRBD2
V: TRBV4-2
size: -
CDR3: CASGRGLAGEIGYEQYF
DNA: TGTGCCAGCGGTCGTGGACTAGCGGGAGAAATTGGCTACGAGCAGTACTTC

J: TRBJ2-6
D: -
V: TRBV7-9
size: few
CDR3: CASGGRRGYLSGANVLTF
DNA: TGTGCCAGCGGCGGGCGTCGGGGATATCTCTCTGGGGCCAACGTCCTGACTTTC

J: TRBJ2-1
D: -
V: TRBV28
size: -
CDR3: CASMGAERNEQFF
DNA: TGTGCCAGCATGGGGGCGGAGAGGAATGAGCAGTTCTTC

J: TRBJ1-5
D: -
V: TRBV20-1
size: -
CDR3: CSVPGNQPQHF
DNA: TGCAGTGTTCCCGGGAATCAGCCCCAGCATTTT

J: TRBJ1-6
D: -
V: TRBV6-1
size: -
CDR3: CASTQGLFNSPLHF
DNA: TGTGCCAGCACCCAGGGGCTCTTTAATTCACCCCTCCACTTT

J: TRBJ1-1
D: -
V: TRBV7-9
size: -
CDR3: CASSLAGGVTEAFF
DNA: TGTGCCAGCAGCTTAGCAGGGGGAGTCACTGAAGCTTTCTTT

J: TRBJ2-2
D: TRBD2
V: TRBV29-1
size: -
CDR3: CSVRRETTGELFF
DNA: TGCAGCGTTAGGCGGGAGACAACCGGGGAGCTGTTTTTT

J: TRBJ2-7
D: TRBD2
V: TRBV2
size: -
CDR3: CASIKRGISYEQYF
DNA: TGTGCCAGCATCAAGCGGGGAATCTCCTACGAACAGTACTTC

J: TRBJ2-5
D: -
V: TRBV2
size: -
CDR3: CASSQPPGPKGTQYF
DNA: TGTGCCAGCAGTCAACCACCAGGGCCAAAAGGGACCCAGTACTTC

J: TRBJ1-2
D: -
V: TRBV2
size: -
CDR3: CASSEALTDGYTF
DNA: TGTGCCAGCAGTGAAGCGCTTACGGATGGCTACACCTTC

J: TRBJ2-7
D: TRBD1
V: TRBV28
size: -
CDR3: CASSFRDRFPYEQYF
DNA: TGTGCCAGCAGTTTTCGGGACAGGTTTCCCTACGAGCAGTACTTC

J: TRBJ2-1
D: TRBD1
V: TRBV30
size: -
CDR3: CAWTAGGRQEQFF
DNA: TGTGCCTGGACGGCAGGGGGCCGTCAGGAGCAGTTCTTC

J: TRBJ1-5
D: -
V: TRBV5-1
size: -
CDR3: CASSLQGGQPQHF
DNA: TGCGCCAGCAGCTTACAGGGCGGCCAGCCCCAGCATTTT

J: TRBJ2-1
D: -
V: TRBV20-1
size: -
CDR3: CSAPNINEQFF
DNA: TGCAGTGCTCCAAACATCAATGAGCAGTTCTTC

J: TRBJ1-1
D: TRBD1
V: TRBV19
size: -
CDR3: CASRQGWTEAFF
DNA: TGTGCCAGTAGACAGGGGTGGACTGAAGCTTTCTTT

J: TRBJ2-3
D: TRBD1
V: TRBV30
size: -
CDR3: CAWSIKTGGFNTDTQYF
DNA: TGTGCCTGGAGTATAAAAACAGGGGGCTTTAACACAGATACGCAGTATTTT

J: TRBJ2-6
D: TRBD1
V: TRBV10-3
size: -
CDR3: CAISPGQGTGANVLTF
DNA: TGTGCCATCAGCCCGGGACAGGGTACTGGGGCCAACGTCCTGACTTTC

J: TRBJ2-1
D: TRBD2
V: TRBV10-3
size: -
CDR3: CATQRGARGSYNEQFF
DNA: TGTGCCACCCAGCGGGGGGCCCGGGGGTCCTACAATGAGCAGTTCTTC

J: TRBJ1-1
D: -
V: TRBV30
size: -
CDR3: CAWSFRQNTEAFF
DNA: TGTGCCTGGAGCTTCAGGCAGAACACTGAAGCTTTCTTT

J: TRBJ2-7
D: -
V: TRBV28
size: -
CDR3: CASSLRVYEQYF
DNA: TGTGCCAGCAGTTTGAGGGTATACGAGCAGTACTTC

J: TRBJ1-5
D: TRBD1
V: TRBV7-9
size: -
CDR3: CASSFQGQGRNQPQHF
DNA: TGTGCCAGCAGCTTCCAGGGACAGGGAAGAAATCAGCCCCAGCATTTT

J: TRBJ2-1
D: -
V: TRBV9
size: -
CDR3: CASSAAVLGANEQFF
DNA: TGTGCCAGCAGCGCAGCGGTTTTGGGGGCCAATGAGCAGTTCTTC

J: TRBJ1-2
D: TRBD1
V: TRBV6-1
size: -
CDR3: CASSTGTGNYYGYTF
DNA: TGTGCCAGCAGTACCGGGACAGGGAACTACTATGGCTACACCTTC

J: TRBJ2-7
D: TRBD1
V: TRBV19
size: once
CDR3: CASKERQGASYEQYF
DNA: TGTGCCAGTAAGGAGAGGCAGGGGGCCTCCTACGAGCAGTACTTC

J: TRBJ1-2
D: -
V: TRBV5-5
size: -
CDR3: CASSLGGRGGYGYTF
DNA: TGTGCCAGCAGCTTGGGGGGTAGAGGGGGCTATGGCTACACCTTC

J: TRBJ1-1
D: -
V: TRBV7-8
size: -
CDR3: CASSRRQQNTEAFF
DNA: TGTGCCAGCAGCCGCAGACAGCAGAACACTGAAGCTTTCTTT

J: TRBJ1-4
D: -
V: TRBV29-1
size: few
CDR3: CSVAGGGEKLFF
DNA: TGCAGCGTTGCCGGGGGAGGGGAAAAACTGTTTTTT

J: TRBJ1-2
D: -
V: TRBV5-1
size: -
CDR3: CASSRGYGYTF
DNA: TGCGCCAGCAGCAGGGGATATGGCTACACCTTC

J: TRBJ2-5
D: -
V: TRBV5-1
size: -
CDR3: CASSLAGRETQYF
DNA: TGCGCCAGCAGCTTGGCCGGGAGAGAGACCCAGTACTTC

J: TRBJ1-3
D: TRBD1
V: TRBV19
size: few
CDR3: CASSILWTGKGNTIYF
DNA: TGTGCCAGTAGTATTCTATGGACAGGGAAAGGAAACACCATATATTTT

J: TRBJ1-1
D: -
V: TRBV10-1
size: -
CDR3: CASSAGNTEAFF
DNA: TGCGCCAGCAGCGCCGGGAACACTGAAGCTTTCTTT